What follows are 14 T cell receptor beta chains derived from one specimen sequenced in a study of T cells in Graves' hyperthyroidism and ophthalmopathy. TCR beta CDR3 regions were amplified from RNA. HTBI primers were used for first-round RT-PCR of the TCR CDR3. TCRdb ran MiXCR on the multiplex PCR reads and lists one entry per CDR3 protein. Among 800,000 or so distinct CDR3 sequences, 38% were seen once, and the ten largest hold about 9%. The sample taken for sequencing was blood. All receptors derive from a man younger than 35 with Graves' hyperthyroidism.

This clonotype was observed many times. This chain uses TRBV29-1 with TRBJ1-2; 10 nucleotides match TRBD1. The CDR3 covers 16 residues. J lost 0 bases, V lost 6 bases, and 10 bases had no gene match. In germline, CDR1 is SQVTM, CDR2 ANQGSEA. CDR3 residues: CSVVGTGEGPNYGYTF. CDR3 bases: TGCAGCGTCGTTGGGACAGGGGAGGGTCCTAACTATGGCTACACCTTC.

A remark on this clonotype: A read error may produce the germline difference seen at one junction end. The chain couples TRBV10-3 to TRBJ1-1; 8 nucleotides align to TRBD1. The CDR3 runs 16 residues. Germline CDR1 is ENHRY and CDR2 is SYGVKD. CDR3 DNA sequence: TGTGCCAGCAGTGAAACTCCTGGACAGGGGAACACTGAAGCTTTCTTT. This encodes CASSETPGQGNTEAFF.

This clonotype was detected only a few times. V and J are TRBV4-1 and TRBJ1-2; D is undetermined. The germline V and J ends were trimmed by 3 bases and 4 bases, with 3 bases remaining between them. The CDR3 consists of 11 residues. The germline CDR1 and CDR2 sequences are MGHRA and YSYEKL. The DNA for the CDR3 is TGCGCCAGCAGCCAGGCCTATGGCTACACCTTC. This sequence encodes CASSQAYGYTF.

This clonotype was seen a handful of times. The CDR3 region has the DNA TGTGCCAGCAGCTTGACAGGGGAAGAGCAGTACTTC. Residues: CASSLTGEEQYF. This sequence joins TRBV5-8 and TRBJ2-7; 7 bases fit TRBD1. J lost 7 bases, V lost 1 base, and 2 bases had no gene match. CDR1 is SGHTS, CDR2 YDEGEE, per germline. The CDR3 sequence is 12 residues long.

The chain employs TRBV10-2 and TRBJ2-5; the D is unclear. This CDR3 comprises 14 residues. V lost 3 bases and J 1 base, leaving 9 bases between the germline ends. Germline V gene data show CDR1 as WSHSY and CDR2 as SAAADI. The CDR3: CASSEVSTQETQYF. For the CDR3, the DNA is TGCGCCAGCAGTGAAGTAAGCACCCAAGAGACCCAGTACTTC.

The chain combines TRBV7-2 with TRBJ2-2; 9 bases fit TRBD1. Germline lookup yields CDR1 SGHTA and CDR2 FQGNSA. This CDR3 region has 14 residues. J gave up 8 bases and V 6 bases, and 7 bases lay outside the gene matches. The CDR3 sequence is CASSYRGPAGELFF. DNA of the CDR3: TGTGCCAGCAGTTACAGGGGGCCGGCGGGGGAGCTGTTTTTT.

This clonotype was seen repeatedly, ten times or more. The DNA for the CDR3 is TGTGCCAGCAGTGACGGAGGGACAGATGAAAAACTGTTTTTT. Amino acids: CASSDGGTDEKLFF. This chain connects TRBV2 to TRBJ1-4, with 7 bases lining up with TRBD1. V was clipped by 3 bases and J by 6 bases; unmatched bases: 4. CDR1 is SNHLY, CDR2 FYNNEI, per germline. The CDR3 is 14 residues long.

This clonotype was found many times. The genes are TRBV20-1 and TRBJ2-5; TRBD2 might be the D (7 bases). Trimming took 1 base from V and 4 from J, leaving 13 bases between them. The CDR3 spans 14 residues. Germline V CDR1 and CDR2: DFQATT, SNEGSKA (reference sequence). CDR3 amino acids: CSARAGGFPETQYF. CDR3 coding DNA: TGCAGTGCTAGAGCGGGGGGCTTTCCAGAGACCCAGTACTTC.

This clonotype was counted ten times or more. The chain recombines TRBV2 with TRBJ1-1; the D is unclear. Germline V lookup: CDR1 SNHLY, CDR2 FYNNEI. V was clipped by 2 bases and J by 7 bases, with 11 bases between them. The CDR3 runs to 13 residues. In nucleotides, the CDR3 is TGTGCCAGCAGTGAATCGGGGTTGGGTGAAGCTTTCTTT. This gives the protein CASSESGLGEAFF.

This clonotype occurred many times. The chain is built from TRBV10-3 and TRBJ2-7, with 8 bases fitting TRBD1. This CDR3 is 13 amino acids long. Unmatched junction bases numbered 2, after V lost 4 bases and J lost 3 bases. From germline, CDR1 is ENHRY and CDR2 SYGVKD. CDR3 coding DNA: TGTGCCATCAGTGCGGGACAGGTCTACGAGCAGTACTTC. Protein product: CAISAGQVYEQYF.

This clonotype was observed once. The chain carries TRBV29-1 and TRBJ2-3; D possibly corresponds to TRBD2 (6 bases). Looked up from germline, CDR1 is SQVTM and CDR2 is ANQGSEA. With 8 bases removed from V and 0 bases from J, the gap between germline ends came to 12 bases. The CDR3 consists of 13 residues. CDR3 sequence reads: CSSEAGSTDTQYF. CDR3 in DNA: TGCAGCTCTGAAGCGGGCAGCACAGATACGCAGTATTTT.

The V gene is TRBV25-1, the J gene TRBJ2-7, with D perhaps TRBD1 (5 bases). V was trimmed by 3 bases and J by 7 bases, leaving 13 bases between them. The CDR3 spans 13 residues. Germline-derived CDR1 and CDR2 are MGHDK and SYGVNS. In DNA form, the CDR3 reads TGTGCCAGCAGTGAGGACAATATTGGGGAGCAGTACTTC. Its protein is CASSEDNIGEQYF.

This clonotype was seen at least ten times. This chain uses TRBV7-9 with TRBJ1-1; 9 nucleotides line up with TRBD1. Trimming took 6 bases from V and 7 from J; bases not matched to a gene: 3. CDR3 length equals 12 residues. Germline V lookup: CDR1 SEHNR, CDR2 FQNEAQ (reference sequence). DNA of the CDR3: TGTGCCAGCAGTCAGGGACAGGGTGAAGCTTTCTTT. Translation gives CASSQGQGEAFF.

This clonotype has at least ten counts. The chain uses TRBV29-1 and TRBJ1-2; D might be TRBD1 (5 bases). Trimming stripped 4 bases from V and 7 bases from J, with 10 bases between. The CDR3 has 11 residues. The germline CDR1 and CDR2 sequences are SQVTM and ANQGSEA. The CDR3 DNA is TGCAGCGTTGGGGGCACGGGTGGCTACACCTTC. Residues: CSVGGTGGYTF.